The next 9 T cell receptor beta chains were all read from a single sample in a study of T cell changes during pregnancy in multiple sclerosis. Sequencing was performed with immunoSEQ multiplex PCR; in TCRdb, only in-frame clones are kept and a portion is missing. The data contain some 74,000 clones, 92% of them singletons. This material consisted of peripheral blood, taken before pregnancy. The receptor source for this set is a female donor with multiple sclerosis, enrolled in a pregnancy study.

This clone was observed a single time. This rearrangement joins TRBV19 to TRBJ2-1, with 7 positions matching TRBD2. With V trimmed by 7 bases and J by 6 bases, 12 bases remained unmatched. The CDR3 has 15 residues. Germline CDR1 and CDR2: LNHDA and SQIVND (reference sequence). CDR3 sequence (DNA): TGTGCCAGTACCCACACGGGAGGTATACCCAATGAGCAGTTCTTC. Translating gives CASTHTGGIPNEQFF.

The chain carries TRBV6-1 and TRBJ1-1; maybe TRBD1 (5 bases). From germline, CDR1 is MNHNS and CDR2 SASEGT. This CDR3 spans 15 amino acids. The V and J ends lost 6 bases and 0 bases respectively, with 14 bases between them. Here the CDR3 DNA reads TGTGCCAGCAGGGCCCAGGGTCGGGTGAACACTGAAGCTTTCTTT. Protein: CASRAQGRVNTEAFF.

CDR3 residues: CASSGTDKNIQYF. In nucleotides, the CDR3 is TGTGCCAGCTCCGGGACAGATAAAAACATTCAGTACTTC. The rearrangement joins TRBV5-5 to TRBJ2-4; 7 nucleotides line up with TRBD1. The CDR3 is 13 residues long. Germline V gene sequence: CDR1 SGHKS, CDR2 YYEKEE (reference sequence). With V trimmed by 7 bases and J by 4 bases, 5 bases remained unmatched.

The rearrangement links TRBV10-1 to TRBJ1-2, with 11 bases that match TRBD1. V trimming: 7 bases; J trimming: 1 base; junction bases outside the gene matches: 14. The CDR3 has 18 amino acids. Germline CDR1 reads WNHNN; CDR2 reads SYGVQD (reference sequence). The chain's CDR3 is CASNAPGQGVKINYGYTF. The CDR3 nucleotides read TGCGCCAGCAATGCTCCGGGACAGGGGGTAAAAATTAACTATGGCTACACCTTC.

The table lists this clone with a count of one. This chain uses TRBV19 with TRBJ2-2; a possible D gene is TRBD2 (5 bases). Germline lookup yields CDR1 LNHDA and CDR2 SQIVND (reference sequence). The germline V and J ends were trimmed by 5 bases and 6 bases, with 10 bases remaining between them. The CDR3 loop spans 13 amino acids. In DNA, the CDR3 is TGTGCCAGTAGTGTGGCGGGTTCCGGGGAGCTGTTTTTT. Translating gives CASSVAGSGELFF.

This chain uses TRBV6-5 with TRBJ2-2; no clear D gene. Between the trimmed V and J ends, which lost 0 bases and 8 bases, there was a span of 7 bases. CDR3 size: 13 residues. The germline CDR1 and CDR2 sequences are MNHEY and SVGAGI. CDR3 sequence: CASSYSSSGELFF. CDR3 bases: TGTGCCAGCAGTTACTCGTCCTCGGGGGAGCTGTTTTTT.

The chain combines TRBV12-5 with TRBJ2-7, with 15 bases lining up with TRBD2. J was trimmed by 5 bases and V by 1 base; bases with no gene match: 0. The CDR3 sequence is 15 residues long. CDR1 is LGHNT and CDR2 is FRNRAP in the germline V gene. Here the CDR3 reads CASGLGTSGGDEQYF. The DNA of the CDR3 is TGTGCTAGTGGTTTGGGGACTAGCGGGGGGGACGAGCAGTACTTC. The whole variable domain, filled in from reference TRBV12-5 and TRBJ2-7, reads DARVTQTPRHKVTEMGQEVTMRCQPILGHNTVFWYRQTMMQGLELLAYFRNRAPLDDSGMPKDRFSAEMPDATLATLKIQPSEPRDSAVYFCASGLGTSGGDEQYFGPGTRLTVT.

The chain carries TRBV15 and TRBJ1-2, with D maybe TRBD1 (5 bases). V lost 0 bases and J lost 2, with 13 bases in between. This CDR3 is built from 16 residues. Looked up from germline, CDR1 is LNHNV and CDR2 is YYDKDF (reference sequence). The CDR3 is CATSRDRGRANYGYTF. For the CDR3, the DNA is TGTGCCACCAGCAGAGATCGTGGCAGGGCAAACTATGGCTACACCTTC. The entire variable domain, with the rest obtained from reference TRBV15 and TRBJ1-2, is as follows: DAMVIQNPRYQVTQFGKPVTLSCSQTLNHNVMYWYQQKSSQAPKLLFHYYDKDFNNEADTPDNFQSRRPNTSFCFLDIRSPGLGDTAMYLCATSRDRGRANYGYTFGSGTRLTVV.

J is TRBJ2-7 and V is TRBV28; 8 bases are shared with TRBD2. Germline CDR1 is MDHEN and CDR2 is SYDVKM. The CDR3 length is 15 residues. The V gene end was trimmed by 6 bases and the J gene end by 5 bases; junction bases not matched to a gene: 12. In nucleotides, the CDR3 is TGTGCCAGCAGCCCAAAGCGGGAGCTCGTCGACGAGCAGTACTTC. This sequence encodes CASSPKRELVDEQYF.